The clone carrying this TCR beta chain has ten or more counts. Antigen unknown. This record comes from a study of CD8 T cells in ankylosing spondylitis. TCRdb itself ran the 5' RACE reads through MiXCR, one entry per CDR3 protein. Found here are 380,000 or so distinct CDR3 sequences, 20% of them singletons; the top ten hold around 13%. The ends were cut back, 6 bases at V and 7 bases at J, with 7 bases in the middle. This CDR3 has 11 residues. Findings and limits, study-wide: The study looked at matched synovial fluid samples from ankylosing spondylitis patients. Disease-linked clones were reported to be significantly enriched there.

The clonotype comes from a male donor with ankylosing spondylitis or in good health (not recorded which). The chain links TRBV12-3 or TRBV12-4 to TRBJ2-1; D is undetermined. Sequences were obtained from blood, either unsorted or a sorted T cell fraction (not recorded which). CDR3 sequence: CASSQINEQFF. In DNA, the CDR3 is TGTGCCAGCAGCCAAATTAATGAGCAGTTCTTC.